This T cell receptor (beta chain) was retrieved from a study of blood T cell repertoires in COVID-19 (dated by TCRdb to about 2020). Describing the broader study: Samples from collaborators originated in the United States, Italy and Spain and spanned both the acute and convalescent phases of COVID-19. The material from the prospective study consisted of cDNA or gDNA derived from T cells, B-cell-depleted T cells, or PBMCs. Subjects who had been exposed to COVID-19, were actively infected with it, or had recovered from it provided the deeply sampled blood TCRbeta repertoires that made up the dataset. The repertoires were released in a freely available public database meant as a resource for research on the immune response to SARS-CoV-2. The samples were drawn from the first 160 participants of the ongoing ImmuneRACE study and from 950 to 1,500 subjects provided by 6 global collaborators. A de-identified subject ID, COVID-19 status, age in years and sex were almost always included in the sample metadata. HLA class I and class II types, where available, came from metadata supplied by the sample provider rather than from assay-based typing.

The immunoSEQ Assay, a bias-controlled multiplex PCR, was used to amplify TCRbeta CDR3 regions from genomic DNA. On the study's bioinformatics: Nucleated cell counts per sample were estimated from amplification of reference gene primers within the assay. To quantify the absolute abundance of each unique TCRbeta CDR3 rearrangement, sequence reads were collapsed and filtered. For each sample, productive Simpson clonality was calculated as the square root of Simpson's diversity index across productive rearrangements. Not all clones reach the TCRdb copy of this immuneACCESS table, which keeps in-frame sequences only. Checked studies attribute under half of the gap to unresolved V genes and leave the rest unexplained. D and trimming were read from the DNA, whereas the V and J calls and clone size are those reported in that table. Present in this sample are 65,000 to 85,000 clones, about 93% of which were seen just once. Clones ranked in the top ten supply about 5.8% of the sample.

Whole blood was collected in K2EDTA tubes by collaborating institutions according to the institutions' own protocols. For TCRbeta analysis, collaborators shipped samples in one of three forms: frozen whole blood, isolated PBMCs, or DNA extracted from either of those sample types. Concerning this clone: What this receptor recognizes is not known. One base away there is no much larger clone; base qualities are not given.

What the research found in general, with its limitations: The amount of clinical and demographic metadata varied by source and participant and was provided uncurated.

CDR1 and CDR2, looked up from the germline V gene, are SGHRS and YFSETQ. From cysteine to phenylalanine, the CDR3 is 18 amino acids long. Of all the DNA, just the CDR3 is kept, 54 bases in frame from base 1. Trimming accounts for 0 bases at V and 2 bases at J, while the number of junction bases matched to no gene is 7. Recombination joined TRBV5-1 with TRBJ2-5; 13 of the junction bases match TRBD2. The sequencing sample was made of peripheral blood. The receptor was derived from a human donor in a cohort sampled during active COVID-19. The DNA reads TGCGCCAGCAGCTTGGAGTGGGGGACTAGCGGGGTACAAGAGACCCAGTACTTC. Translated, this is CASSLEWGTSGVQETQYF.